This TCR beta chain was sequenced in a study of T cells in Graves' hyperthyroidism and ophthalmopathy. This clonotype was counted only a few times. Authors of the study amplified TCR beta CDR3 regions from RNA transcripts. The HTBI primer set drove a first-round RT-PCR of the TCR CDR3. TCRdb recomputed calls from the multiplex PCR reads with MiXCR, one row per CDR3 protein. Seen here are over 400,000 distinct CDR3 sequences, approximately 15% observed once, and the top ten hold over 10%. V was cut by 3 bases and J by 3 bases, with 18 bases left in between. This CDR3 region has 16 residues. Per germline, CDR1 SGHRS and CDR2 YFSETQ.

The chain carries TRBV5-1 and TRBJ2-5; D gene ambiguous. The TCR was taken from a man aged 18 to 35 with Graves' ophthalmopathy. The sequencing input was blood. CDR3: CASSWSPRYKEETQYF. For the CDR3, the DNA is TGCGCCAGCAGCTGGTCCCCCCGGTACAAGGAAGAGACCCAGTACTTC.